The clone carrying this TCR beta chain has ten or more counts. The antigen remains undetermined. Newly diagnosed hyperthyroidism patients aged 18 to 65 years had disease lasting under 2 months. Orbital computed tomography, thyroid ultrasound, serum thyroxine and TRAb, and clinical symptoms together informed the diagnoses. The CDR3 totals 14 residues. The V gene's germline CDR1 is MNHEY and CDR2 SVGAGI. V shed 0 bases and J shed 8 bases, with 13 bases lying between them. This sample was included in a study of T cells in Graves' hyperthyroidism and ophthalmopathy. Study observations and caveats: Most clonotypes that expanded in the thyroid above 0.001 also showed up in blood.

Researchers took RNA transcripts and amplified the TCR beta CDR3 regions from them. TCR CDR3 regions were first amplified by RT-PCR with HTBI primers. TCRdb called the multiplex PCR reads again in MiXCR, with one record for every CDR3 protein. The top ten clones hold roughly 10% of a sample with some 740,000 distinct CDR3 sequences, 11% to 15% of them seen once. The J gene is TRBJ1-2, the V gene TRBV6-5; no clear D gene. The sequenced material came from blood. The clonotype originates from a young woman with Graves' hyperthyroidism. CDR3 region: CASSYSNNPKGYTF. In nucleotides, the CDR3 is TGTGCCAGCAGTTACTCGAACAACCCGAAAGGCTACACCTTC.